The 15 T cell receptor beta chains presented below share a single source sample, sequenced in a study of response to subunit inactivated influenza vaccine. One entry per CDR3 protein results from TCRdb running MiXCR on the RT-PCR reads. Of about 540,000 distinct CDR3 sequences in the sample, around 15% are singletons; the top ten hold 11%. Sequences were derived from PBMCs from blood, sampled 12 days after vaccination. The source is a man over 45 who received an inactivated influenza vaccine.

This clonotype was observed a handful of times. V and J are TRBV5-1 and TRBJ2-7; D unclear. With 0 bases removed from V and 4 bases from J, the gap between germline ends came to 8 bases. The length of the CDR3 is 13 residues. The germline gives CDR1 SGHRS, CDR2 YFSETQ. CDR3 sequence: CASSLEVGYEQYF. The CDR3 DNA follows: TGCGCCAGCAGCTTGGAGGTCGGATACGAGCAGTACTTC. The full variable domain, in which reference TRBV5-1 and TRBJ2-7 provide the parts outside the CDR3, is KAGVTQTPRYLIKTRGQQVTLSCSPISGHRSVSWYQQTPGQGLQFLFEYFSETQRNKGNFPGRFSGRQFSNSRSEMNVSTLELGDSALYLCASSLEVGYEQYFGPGTRLTVT.

The V call is TRBV20-1, the J call TRBJ2-1; 10 bases agree with TRBD2. Per the germline V gene, CDR1 is DFQATT and CDR2 is SNEGSKA (reference sequence). The CDR3 loop spans 13 amino acids. This CDR3 is CSPFPSGSREQFF. CDR3 DNA: TGCAGCCCTTTCCCTAGCGGGAGCAGGGAGCAGTTCTTC.

V gene TRBV4-3 combines with J gene TRBJ2-3; the match to TRBD1 covers 7 bases. The CDR3 extends over 14 amino acids. Germline CDR1 is LGHNA and CDR2 is YSLEER. V lost 4 bases to trimming and J lost 7 bases; unmatched junction nucleotides: 8. The DNA for the CDR3 is TGCGCCAGCAGCCCAGGGGGTTCGGTGAATACGCAGTATTTT. Its protein is CASSPGGSVNTQYF.

In this sample, this clonotype turned up a few times. The chain uses TRBV5-1 and TRBJ2-2, with TRBD2 as a possible D gene (6 bases). V was pared by 4 bases and J by 8 bases, with 9 bases between. The CDR3 contains 12 residues. In germline, CDR1 is SGHRS, CDR2 YFSETQ. The CDR3 spells CASSPEGGELFF. The CDR3 nucleotides are TGCGCCAGCAGCCCGGAGGGAGGGGAGCTGTTTTTT.

The J gene is TRBJ1-2, the V gene TRBV27; D uncertain. CDR3 length: 15 amino acids. Germline CDR1 and CDR2: MNHEY and SMNVEV (reference sequence). V lost 4 bases and J 2 bases, leaving 14 bases between the germline ends. The CDR3 protein is CASSSHTGSNYGYTF. The CDR3 coding sequence is TGTGCCAGCAGTTCTCACACGGGATCCAACTATGGCTACACCTTC.

This clonotype was seen a handful of times. The chain recombines TRBV15 with TRBJ1-1; D might be TRBD1 (5 bases). This CDR3 has 14 amino acids. From germline, CDR1 is LNHNV and CDR2 YYDKDF (reference sequence). Trimming took 0 bases from V and 4 from J, leaving 9 bases between them. CDR3 coding DNA: TGTGCCACCAGCAGAGATCGGACACTCACTGAAGCTTTCTTT. Its translation: CATSRDRTLTEAFF.

This clonotype was picked up many times. The gene calls are TRBV2 and TRBJ2-7, with D hard to call. Trimming took off 5 bases at V and 3 bases at J, with 8 bases between the two ends. Germline CDR1 and CDR2: SNHLY and FYNNEI. The CDR3 is 12 residues long. This CDR3 is CASSRQVYEQYF. In nucleotides, the CDR3 is TGTGCCAGCAGTCGTCAAGTCTACGAGCAGTACTTC.

The chain employs TRBV27 and TRBJ1-4; D is possibly TRBD1 (5 bases). Germline lookup yields CDR1 MNHEY and CDR2 SMNVEV (reference sequence). This CDR3 is 18 amino acids long. Trimming removed 3 bases from V and 4 bases from J, with 21 bases in between. The CDR3 here is CASSLGPSRVTNNEKLFF. The CDR3 bases are TGTGCCAGCAGTTTGGGACCTAGCCGGGTTACGAATAATGAAAAACTGTTTTTT. The full variable domain, its missing parts supplied by reference TRBV27 and TRBJ1-4, is EAQVTQNPRYLITVTGKKLTVTCSQNMNHEYMSWYRQDPGLGLRQIYYSMNVEVTDKGDVPEGYKVSRKEKRNFPLILESPSPNQTSLYFCASSLGPSRVTNNEKLFFGSGTQLSVL.

This clonotype occurred a few times. The chain is built from TRBV20-1 and TRBJ2-3, with 8 nucleotides matching TRBD2. The V and J ends lost 0 bases and 0 bases, in that order; junction bases with no gene match: 8. Germline CDR1 reads DFQATT; CDR2 reads SNEGSKA (reference sequence). The CDR3 contains 17 residues. The CDR3 here is CSARDLRASGSTDTQYF. The CDR3 DNA reads as TGCAGTGCTAGAGATTTGAGGGCTAGCGGGAGCACAGATACGCAGTATTTT.

The rearrangement uses TRBV13 and TRBJ1-1, with D possibly being TRBD1 (5 bases). The germline CDR1 and CDR2 sequences are PRHDT and FYEKMQ (reference sequence). This CDR3 comprises 15 residues. Deletions cut 9 bases from V and 1 base from J, with 18 bases between. Here the CDR3 reads CASDTSRVGNTEAFF. The CDR3 region has the DNA TGTGCCAGTGACACTTCCAGGGTGGGGAACACTGAAGCTTTCTTT.

This sequence joins TRBV20-1 and TRBJ2-2; D is possibly TRBD2 (5 bases). Trimming removed 3 bases at V and 0 bases at J, with 11 bases between. The CDR3 has 15 residues. Germline CDR1 and CDR2: DFQATT and SNEGSKA (reference sequence). The CDR3, as DNA: TGCAGTGCTAGCCCCTCGGGGACGAACACCGGGGAGCTGTTTTTT. This translates into CSASPSGTNTGELFF.

Only a few counts were recorded for this clonotype. The CDR3 nucleotides are TGTGCCAGCAGCTTGGCAGGGTCGGGTCGTACTGAAGCTTTCTTT. Its translation: CASSLAGSGRTEAFF. The chain uses TRBV5-6 and TRBJ1-1; D may be TRBD1 (5 bases). Looked up from germline, CDR1 is SGHDT and CDR2 is YYEEEE. The CDR3 covers 15 residues. The germline V and J ends were trimmed by 0 bases and 5 bases, with 14 bases remaining between them.

The CDR3 here is CAIRPGRTNEKLFF. The CDR3 DNA reads as TGTGCCATCAGACCGGGACGGACGAATGAAAAACTGTTTTTT. The chain joins TRBV10-3 to TRBJ1-4; a possible D gene is TRBD1 (5 bases). The germline V gene has CDR1 ENHRY and CDR2 SYGVKD. V lost 6 bases and J 5 bases, leaving 13 bases between the germline ends. The CDR3 totals 14 residues.

This clonotype was found a few times. This rearrangement joins TRBV7-9 to TRBJ2-1; 9 bases align to TRBD2. This CDR3 is built from 17 residues. From germline, CDR1 is SEHNR and CDR2 FQNEAQ (reference sequence). V dropped 5 bases and J dropped 5; count of bases not matched to a gene: 13. CDR3 protein: CASSLPSGSGRNNEQFF. The CDR3 DNA is TGTGCCAGCAGCCTTCCCAGTGGTAGCGGGAGAAACAATGAGCAGTTCTTC.

The V call is TRBV20-1, the J call TRBJ1-1; 9 bases are shared with TRBD1. CDR3 length: 15 residues. V lost 2 bases to trimming and J lost 6 bases; unmatched junction nucleotides: 10. Looked up from germline, CDR1 is DFQATT and CDR2 is SNEGSKA (reference sequence). The CDR3 DNA reads as TGCAGTGCTAGATCTAAACCGGGACAGGGCCCTGAAGCTTTCTTT. It yields the protein CSARSKPGQGPEAFF.